The source of this TCR beta chain is a study of identical twins' blood T cells. In the study overall: Around twelve libraries, six alpha and six beta, gave around 50 million reads. Study results and limitations: Twin repertoire similarity may partly reflect shared environment. V gene usage reportedly matched far better within twin pairs than unrelated donors.

This clonotype was seen just once. Antigen specificity is unknown. Relative to the germline gene, one junction end is altered; a read error may explain this. Germline values: CDR1 SQVTM, CDR2 ANQGSEA. The CDR3 is made up of 9 amino acids. All three twin pairs grew up together with likely shared infections and vaccines. A single record per CDR3 protein comes from TCRdb applying MiXCR to the 5' RACE reads. The sample carries around 380,000 distinct CDR3 sequences, roughly 31% recorded once. The specimen sequenced was PBMCs. The rearrangement uses TRBV29-1 and TRBJ2-1; D remains ambiguous. The origin of this receptor is a woman aged 18 to 49 in good health. The CDR3 nucleotides read TGCATCGTTGTCAATGAGCAGTTCTTC. This codes for CIVVNEQFF.